The 18 T cell receptor beta chains below all came from one sample that was sequenced in a study of shared clonotypes between healthy human individuals. Sequencing was performed with immunoSEQ multiplex PCR; in TCRdb, only in-frame clones are kept and a portion is missing. This table has 2 million to 2.5 million clones, over 85% appearing once. The sequencing input was naive CD4+ T cells sorted from blood. Subset here: CD45RA+ positively selected. The source is a man between 18 and 29 years old in good health.

The chain joins TRBV5-8 to TRBJ2-4, with D maybe TRBD2 (5 bases). CDR1 and CDR2 from the germline V gene are SGHTS and YDEGEE. CDR3 length: 15 residues. V lost 0 bases to trimming and J lost 8 bases, with 15 bases between them. CDR3 sequence: CASSLEGARGDIQYF. The CDR3 coding sequence is TGTGCCAGCAGCTTGGAGGGAGCCCGTGGGGACATTCAGTACTTC.

This chain uses TRBV6-1 with TRBJ2-7; D is possibly TRBD2 (6 bases). The V gene lost 5 bases and the J gene lost 0 bases, with 11 bases spanning the gap. Germline V CDR1 and CDR2: MNHNS, SASEGT. CDR3 length: 14 amino acids. The CDR3 loop is CASSKDGSSYEQYF. DNA of the CDR3: TGTGCCAGCAGTAAGGACGGGAGCTCCTACGAGCAGTACTTC.

J is TRBJ2-1 and V is TRBV19; D is unresolved. The V end lost 2 bases, the J end lost 9 bases, and 11 bases lay between the germline ends. This CDR3 spans 13 amino acids. Germline-derived CDR1 and CDR2 are LNHDA and SQIVND (reference sequence). CDR3 region: CASSISAPGEQFF. The CDR3, as DNA: TGTGCCAGTAGTATAAGCGCTCCTGGTGAGCAGTTCTTC.

The V gene is TRBV2, the J gene TRBJ1-2; TRBD1 might be the D (6 bases). From germline, CDR1 is SNHLY and CDR2 FYNNEI. This CDR3 is 14 amino acids long. Deletions cut 4 bases from V and 1 base from J, with 10 bases between. The CDR3 here is CASSAGASNYGYTF. For the CDR3, the DNA is TGTGCCAGCAGTGCAGGGGCCAGTAACTATGGCTACACCTTC.

Here the CDR3 DNA reads TGTGCCAGCTCGTCCACCGGGACTAGCGATGGGGAGACCCAGTACTTC. Its translation: CASSSTGTSDGETQYF. This chain uses TRBV18 with TRBJ2-5, with 10 positions matching TRBD2. The germline CDR1 and CDR2 sequences are KGHSH and LQKENI. Germline trimming cut 6 bases from V and 5 bases from J; bases unmatched to any gene: 12. The CDR3 is 16 amino acids.

This clone was detected only once. This chain links TRBV27 with TRBJ2-4; D call uncertain. The CDR3 runs to 15 residues. Looked up from germline, CDR1 is MNHEY and CDR2 is SMNVEV (reference sequence). V lost 2 bases to trimming and J lost 0 bases, with 8 bases between them. As DNA, the CDR3 is TGTGCCAGCAGTTTAGGTAGTTCAGCCAAAAACATTCAGTACTTC. This gives the protein CASSLGSSAKNIQYF.

The rearrangement uses TRBV2 and TRBJ1-2; D gene ambiguous. The length of the CDR3 is 12 residues. With 6 bases removed from V and 5 bases from J, the gap between germline ends came to 10 bases. Germline assignment: CDR1 SNHLY and CDR2 FYNNEI. CDR3 region: CASRQAEYGYTF. The DNA of the CDR3 is TGTGCCAGCAGGCAGGCGGAATATGGCTACACCTTC.

Note on this clone: The same CDR3 arises from other DNA sequences in this sample as well. The CDR3 sequence: CASSEIGGNQPQHF. The CDR3 DNA sequence: TGTGCCAGCAGTGAAATCGGGGGAAATCAGCCCCAGCATTTT. This chain uses TRBV6-1 with TRBJ1-5, with a possible D match to TRBD1 (5 bases). The germline V gene has CDR1 MNHNS and CDR2 SASEGT. There are 14 residues in the CDR3. Trimming left V 2 bases short and J 4 bases short, with 9 bases between.

CDR3 in DNA: TGCGCCAGCAGCTTGCCTACAGGGACGGAGACAGATACGCAGTATTTT. Protein product: CASSLPTGTETDTQYF. The V gene is TRBV5-1, the J gene TRBJ2-3; the D gene is possibly TRBD1 (6 bases). Germline values: CDR1 SGHRS, CDR2 YFSETQ. The CDR3 sequence is 16 residues long. Trimming stripped 1 base from V and 3 bases from J, with 15 bases between.

The V gene is TRBV18, the J gene TRBJ2-3; D is ambiguous. Germline CDR1 reads KGHSH; CDR2 reads LQKENI. This CDR3 contains 12 residues. V lost 1 base, J lost 8 bases, and 7 bases lay in between. The chain's CDR3 is CASSPQEGTQYF. The CDR3 nucleotides are TGTGCCAGCTCACCACAGGAAGGTACGCAGTATTTT.

The rearrangement joins TRBV27 to TRBJ2-7; 9 bases are shared with TRBD1. This CDR3 is built from 14 residues. V trimming: 6 bases; J trimming: 5 bases; junction bases outside the gene matches: 8. Germline-derived CDR1 and CDR2 are MNHEY and SMNVEV (reference sequence). For the CDR3, the DNA is TGTGCCAGCAGCCCCCGGGACAGGGATAACGAGCAGTACTTC. This gives the protein CASSPRDRDNEQYF.

The V and J genes are TRBV2 and TRBJ1-2, with D perhaps TRBD1 (5 bases). The V gene's germline CDR1 is SNHLY and CDR2 FYNNEI. V was cut by 6 bases and J by 4 bases, with 12 bases left in between. The length of the CDR3 is 13 residues. For the CDR3, the DNA is TGTGCCAGCAGCCAGGGATTCGGCTATGGCTACACCTTC. Protein sequence: CASSQGFGYGYTF.

The chain joins TRBV18 to TRBJ1-5; no firm D call. The germline V and J ends were trimmed by 3 bases and 9 bases, with 21 bases remaining between them. This CDR3 is 16 amino acids long. Germline assignment: CDR1 KGHSH and CDR2 LQKENI. CDR3 bases: TGTGCCAGCTCACCTTCGTACAGTCCTCGAGATACGCCCCAGCATTTT. It encodes CASSPSYSPRDTPQHF.

This clone was observed a single time. This chain uses TRBV19 with TRBJ2-7, with unresolved D. The CDR3 loop spans 15 amino acids. The V end lost 1 base, the J end lost 0 bases, and 10 bases lay between the germline ends. In germline, CDR1 is LNHDA, CDR2 SQIVND (reference sequence). CDR3 sequence reads: CASSIASTSSYEQYF. As DNA, the CDR3 is TGTGCCAGTAGTATAGCAAGCACCAGCTCCTACGAGCAGTACTTC.

The count of this clone is one. The chain joins TRBV6-1 to TRBJ2-5, with D tentatively TRBD1 or TRBD2 (5 bases each). The CDR3 sequence is 12 residues long. The germline V and J ends were trimmed by 8 bases and 2 bases, with 9 bases remaining between them. Germline V gives CDR1 MNHNS, CDR2 SASEGT. CDR3 sequence (DNA): TGTGCCAGCGAGGGGCAGCAAGAGACCCAGTACTTC. This sequence encodes CASEGQQETQYF.

The rearrangement uses TRBV7-2 and TRBJ2-1; D is undetermined. The CDR3 length is 13 residues. V gave up 5 bases and J gave up 6 bases, with 11 bases separating them. The germline gives CDR1 SGHTA, CDR2 FQGNSA. CDR3 DNA: TGTGCCAGCAGCCCCTGGATTTCCAATGAGCAGTTCTTC. Translated: CASSPWISNEQFF.

The chain has TRBV2 and TRBJ1-4; 7 nucleotides line up with TRBD1. Germline trimming cut 7 bases from V and 10 bases from J; bases unmatched to any gene: 12. Per the germline V gene, CDR1 is SNHLY and CDR2 is FYNNEI. There are 14 residues in the CDR3. The CDR3 here is CASKVGTGEGKLFF. The CDR3, as DNA: TGTGCCAGCAAGGTCGGAACAGGGGAGGGAAAACTGTTTTTT.

The rearrangement joins TRBV5-1 to TRBJ2-7, with TRBD1 matching 9 bases. Germline CDR1 and CDR2: SGHRS and YFSETQ. The V and J ends lost 5 bases and 3 bases, in that order; junction bases with no gene match: 9. The CDR3 length is 15 residues. The CDR3 DNA follows: TGCGCCAGCAGGGAATACGGGACAGGGTACTACGAGCAGTACTTC. It encodes CASREYGTGYYEQYF.